This TCR beta chain is from a study of T-cell memory formation after mild COVID-19. This clonotype has only a few counts. Its antigen is still unknown. V lost 3 bases, J lost 0 bases, and 9 bases lay in between. CDR3 size: 15 residues. Per germline, CDR1 SGHTA and CDR2 FQGNSA. 5'RACE with constant-segment primers built TCRalpha and TCRbeta cDNA libraries with UMIs. TCRdb re-derived calls from the 5' RACE reads in MiXCR, one entry per CDR3 protein. In the table there are about 470,000 distinct CDR3 sequences, 15% to 20% of which are singletons. Study-wide results and caveats: There were some responding clones in pre-infection memory, which suggested that cross-reactive memory had joined.

The receptor was isolated from an adult woman who had mild COVID-19 (a few samples of this study predate the infection). Cell type and time point are not known. The sequenced sample was PBMCs or a T cell subset sorted from them (not recorded which). V gene TRBV7-2 combines with J gene TRBJ2-1; perhaps D is TRBD1 or TRBD2 (5 bases each). For the CDR3, the DNA is TGTGCCAGCAGCTTCGGGACCGGCTCCTACAATGAGCAGTTCTTC. Amino acids: CASSFGTGSYNEQFF.